A single sample gave rise to the 19 T cell receptor beta chains below, sequenced in a study of cytomegalovirus exposure and HLA in healthy donors. 60 Vbeta and 13 Jbeta primers were used in PCR. Assay: immunoSEQ multiplex PCR; the TCRdb copy retains only in-frame clones and omits some. This sample has 110,000 to 150,000 clones, with around three quarters found just once. Sequenced input: PBMCs. The source is a woman aged 18 to 35 in good health and CMV-seropositive.

The chain employs TRBV4-1 and TRBJ1-4; D is possibly TRBD1 (5 bases). The CDR3 covers 15 residues. Germline-derived CDR1 and CDR2 are MGHRA and YSYEKL. The V gene lost 4 bases and the J gene lost 5 bases, with 14 bases spanning the gap. In DNA, the CDR3 is TGCGCCAGCAGCCGAGAGGGGCGGCCCAATGAAAAACTGTTTTTT. This sequence encodes CASSREGRPNEKLFF.

This chain joins TRBV7-9 and TRBJ1-1; 7 positions agree with TRBD1. Losses at the gene ends were 6 bases for V and 2 bases for J; bases not matched to a gene: 3. This CDR3 is built from 13 residues. From germline, CDR1 is SEHNR and CDR2 FQNEAQ (reference sequence). The CDR3 region is CASRGQKNTEAFF. The CDR3 DNA follows: TGTGCCAGCAGGGGACAGAAAAACACTGAAGCTTTCTTT.

The chain recombines TRBV19 with TRBJ2-1, with TRBD2 as a possible D gene (6 bases). The CDR3 sequence is 16 residues long. The germline V gene encodes CDR1 LNHDA and CDR2 SQIVND (reference sequence). The V end was cut by 5 bases, the J end by 1 base, with 15 bases between. In DNA, the CDR3 is TGTGCCAGTAGTCACAAAGCAGGGAGGTCCTACAATGAGCAGTTCTTC. This codes for CASSHKAGRSYNEQFF.

The chain employs TRBV5-1 and TRBJ2-1; TRBD1 might be the D (6 bases). This CDR3 spans 13 amino acids. Trimming removed 1 base at V and 10 bases at J, with 12 bases between. The V gene's germline CDR1 is SGHRS and CDR2 YFSETQ. CDR3 nucleotides: TGCGCCAGCAGCTTGAGACAGGAATCGGAGCAGTTCTTC. As protein: CASSLRQESEQFF.

The chain recombines TRBV18 with TRBJ2-3, with 7 nucleotides matching TRBD2. Per germline, CDR1 KGHSH and CDR2 LQKENI. This CDR3 has 15 amino acids. V dropped 2 bases and J dropped 9; count of bases not matched to a gene: 11. This chain's CDR3 is CASSPSLAVGGTQYF. For the CDR3, the DNA is TGTGCCAGCTCACCATCCCTAGCGGTAGGCGGGACGCAGTATTTT.

The chain carries TRBV4-1 and TRBJ2-7, with TRBD1 matching 8 bases. The trim removed 2 bases at V and 2 bases at J, leaving 11 bases unmatched. CDR3 length equals 17 residues. Germline loops: CDR1 MGHRA, CDR2 YSYEKL. CDR3 in amino acids: CASSQLGLDRGTYEQYF. DNA of the CDR3: TGCGCCAGCAGCCAATTGGGGTTAGACAGGGGTACCTACGAGCAGTACTTC.

The V call is TRBV25-1, the J call TRBJ1-6; unclear D gene. Deletions cut 8 bases from V and 6 bases from J, with 14 bases between. The CDR3 consists of 14 residues. CDR1 MGHDK and CDR2 SYGVNS come from the germline V gene. CDR3: CASSPSPTNSPLHF. The CDR3 DNA reads as TGTGCCAGCTCCCCGAGTCCCACTAATTCACCCCTCCACTTT.

The V call is TRBV28, the J call TRBJ1-1, with D tentatively TRBD1 (6 bases). The germline V and J ends were trimmed by 7 bases and 5 bases, with 20 bases remaining between them. This CDR3 spans 15 amino acids. Germline assignment: CDR1 MDHEN and CDR2 SYDVKM. The CDR3 loop is CASTWGGRGGTEAFF. CDR3 nucleotide sequence: TGTGCCAGCACCTGGGGGGGCAGGGGAGGAACTGAAGCTTTCTTT.

This chain links TRBV18 with TRBJ2-5; TRBD2 aligns across 8 bases. The CDR3 runs 15 residues. Germline CDR1 and CDR2: KGHSH and LQKENI. The V segment lost 4 bases and the J segment 5 bases; nucleotides outside the gene matches: 9. The CDR3 reads CASSQSGLEGETQYF. The CDR3 bases are TGTGCCAGCTCACAATCGGGACTAGAGGGCGAGACCCAGTACTTC.

The gene calls are TRBV27 and TRBJ2-5; the match to TRBD1 covers 7 bases. The DNA end lines up better with TRBJ2-7; the J call may be wrong. Germline V lookup: CDR1 MNHEY, CDR2 SMNVEV (reference sequence). The CDR3 loop spans 14 amino acids. CDR3 sequence: CASSFRDSSYEQYF. The CDR3 coding sequence is TGTGCCAGCAGTTTCCGGGACAGCTCCTACGAGCAGTACTTC.

CDR3 amino acids: CASSQDSGTGNQPQHF. The CDR3 DNA follows: TGCGCCAGCAGCCAAGACTCAGGGACAGGGAATCAGCCCCAGCATTTT. The chain has TRBV4-1 and TRBJ1-5; 9 nucleotides match TRBD1. Looked up from germline, CDR1 is MGHRA and CDR2 is YSYEKL. The CDR3 spans 16 residues. The J segment lost 4 bases and the V segment lost 0 bases, leaving 4 bases of the junction unmatched.

The chain links TRBV7-2 to TRBJ2-5, with 9 nucleotides matching TRBD2. The V gene's germline CDR1 is SGHTA and CDR2 FQGNSA. This CDR3 comprises 13 residues. V trimming: 5 bases; J trimming: 7 bases; junction bases outside the gene matches: 5. The CDR3 protein is CASSPRGGRTQYF. The CDR3 DNA is TGTGCCAGCAGCCCGCGGGGGGGGAGGACCCAGTACTTC.

The chain is built from TRBV19 and TRBJ2-2; the match to TRBD1 covers 9 bases. The CDR3 length is 18 residues. Germline V gene data show CDR1 as LNHDA and CDR2 as SQIVND (reference sequence). V gave up 5 bases and J gave up 5 bases; unmatched junction bases: 15. Here the CDR3 reads CASSRRIPGQGGTGELFF. In nucleotides, the CDR3 is TGTGCCAGTAGTCGACGAATTCCGGGACAGGGTGGGACCGGGGAGCTGTTTTTT.

The chain joins TRBV20-1 to TRBJ1-4; no clear D. Germline loops: CDR1 DFQATT, CDR2 SNEGSKA (reference sequence). V was trimmed by 6 bases and J by 8 bases, leaving 10 bases between them. The CDR3 is made up of 11 amino acids. The CDR3 DNA follows: TGCAGTGCCCTCCTTATCGAAAAACTGTTTTTT. Protein sequence: CSALLIEKLFF.

This clone has a handful of counts. This chain connects TRBV6-1 to TRBJ2-7; TRBD1 might be the D (5 bases). Germline CDR1 is MNHNS and CDR2 is SASEGT. V was cut by 1 base and J by 3 bases, with 16 bases left in between. The CDR3 is 16 residues long. CDR3 coding DNA: TGTGCCAGCAGTGAAGGGGGCGACCTTAGGGGCTACGAGCAGTACTTC. Its translation: CASSEGGDLRGYEQYF.

The chain combines TRBV11-2 with TRBJ2-5; D is perhaps TRBD2 (6 bases). Matching the DNA end better, TRBJ2-7 makes the J call doubtful. This CDR3 is built from 13 residues. Germline V gives CDR1 SGHAT, CDR2 FQNNGV. The CDR3 region has the DNA TGTGCCAGCAGGGGACTCAGACGCTACGAGCAGTACTTC. This encodes CASRGLRRYEQYF.

The rearrangement joins TRBV5-1 to TRBJ1-6; TRBD1 might be the D (5 bases). The V end lost 6 bases, the J end lost 11 bases, and 21 bases lay between the germline ends. The CDR3 totals 15 residues. CDR1 is SGHRS, CDR2 YFSETQ, per germline. CDR3 sequence reads: CASNPFDSLRTPLHF. In DNA form, the CDR3 reads TGCGCCAGCAACCCTTTCGACAGTTTGAGGACACCCCTCCACTTT.

The chain is built from TRBV20-1 and TRBJ2-1, with no clear D. Per the germline V gene, CDR1 is DFQATT and CDR2 is SNEGSKA (reference sequence). The CDR3 is 10 residues long. Trimming took 3 bases from V and 9 from J, leaving 6 bases between them. The DNA of the CDR3 is TGCAGTGCTAGTTGGAGTGAGCAGTTCTTC. Translated, it gives CSASWSEQFF.

The rearrangement links TRBV28 to TRBJ1-2; D not resolved. CDR3 length: 13 residues. Germline V gives CDR1 MDHEN, CDR2 SYDVKM. The V and J ends lost 4 bases and 3 bases respectively, with 9 bases between them. The DNA for the CDR3 is TGTGCCAGCAGTTCGGGTCGATACTATGGCTACACCTTC. It specifies CASSSGRYYGYTF.